This TCR beta chain was recorded in a study of immune evolution from preneoplasia to lung adenocarcinoma. The assay was immunoSEQ multiplex PCR, and TCRdb's table has in-frame clones only and misses some. The data hold some 4,900 clones, with nearly 80% observed a single time. Histologic diagnosis was independently verified by two lung pathologists. Trimming took 5 bases from V and 8 from J, leaving 18 bases between them. In germline, CDR1 is LNHDA, CDR2 SQIVND (reference sequence). The CDR3 totals 15 residues. Input material: FFPE normal lung tissue adjacent to the tumor. This receptor was taken from a person aged 50-75 years with lung adenocarcinoma. The rearrangement uses TRBV19 and TRBJ1-4; no clear D. CDR3 residues: CASSSVLGISEKLFF. The CDR3 region has the DNA TGTGCCAGTAGTTCCGTGCTAGGGATTTCGGAAAAACTGTTTTTT.